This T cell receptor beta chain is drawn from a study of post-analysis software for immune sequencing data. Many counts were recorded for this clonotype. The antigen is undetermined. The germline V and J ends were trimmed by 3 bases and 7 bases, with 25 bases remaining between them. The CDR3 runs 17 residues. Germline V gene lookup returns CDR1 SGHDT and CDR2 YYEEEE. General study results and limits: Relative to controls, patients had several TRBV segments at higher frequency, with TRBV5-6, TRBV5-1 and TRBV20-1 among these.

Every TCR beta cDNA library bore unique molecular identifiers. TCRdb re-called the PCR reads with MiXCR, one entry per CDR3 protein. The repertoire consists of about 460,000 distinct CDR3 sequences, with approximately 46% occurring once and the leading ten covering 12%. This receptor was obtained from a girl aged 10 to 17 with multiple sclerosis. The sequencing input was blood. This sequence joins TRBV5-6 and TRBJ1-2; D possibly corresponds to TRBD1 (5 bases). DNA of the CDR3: TGTGCCAGCAGCTCCGGGACTCGTGTCTACCCTCCCGCTGGCTACACCTTC. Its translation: CASSSGTRVYPPAGYTF.